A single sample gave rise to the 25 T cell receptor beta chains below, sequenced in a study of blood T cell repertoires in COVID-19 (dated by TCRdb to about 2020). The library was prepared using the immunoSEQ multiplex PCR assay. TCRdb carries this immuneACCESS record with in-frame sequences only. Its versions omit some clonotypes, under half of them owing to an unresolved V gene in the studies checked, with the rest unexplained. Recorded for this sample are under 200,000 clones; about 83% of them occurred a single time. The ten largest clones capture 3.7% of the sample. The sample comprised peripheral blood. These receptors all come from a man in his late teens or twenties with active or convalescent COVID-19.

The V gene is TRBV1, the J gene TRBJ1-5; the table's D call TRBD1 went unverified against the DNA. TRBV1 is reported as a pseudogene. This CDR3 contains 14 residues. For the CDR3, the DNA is TGCACCAGTGGGGTGGGGACAGCCAATCAGCCCCAGCATTTT. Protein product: CTSGVGTANQPQHF.

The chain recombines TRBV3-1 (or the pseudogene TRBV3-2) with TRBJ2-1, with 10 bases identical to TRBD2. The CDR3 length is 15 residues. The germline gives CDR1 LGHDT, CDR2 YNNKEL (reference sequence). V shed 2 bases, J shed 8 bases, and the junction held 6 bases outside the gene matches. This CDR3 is CASSQRSGRVDEQFF. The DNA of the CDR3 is TGTGCCAGCAGCCAACGGAGCGGGAGGGTCGATGAGCAGTTCTTC.

CDR3 in amino acids: CASSPRTGSYEQYV. Written as DNA, the CDR3 is TGTGCCAGCAGCCCTCGGACTGGCTCCTACGAGCAGTACGTC. The V gene is TRBV6-2 or TRBV6-3, the J gene TRBJ2-7; possibly TRBD2 for D (5 bases). Germline V gene lookup returns CDR1 MNHEY and CDR2 SVGEGT. This CDR3 contains 14 residues. V shed 6 bases and J shed 0 bases, with 12 bases lying between them.

The DNA for the CDR3 is TGTGCCAGCAGCCAAGATACGATCGTTAGAGGGGGCAATGAGCAGTTCTTC. This gives the protein CASSQDTIVRGGNEQFF. This chain joins TRBV4-2 and TRBJ2-1; a weak D match, TRBD1 (6 bases). From germline, CDR1 is LGHNA and CDR2 YNFKEQ. V lost 0 bases, J lost 6 bases, and 18 bases lay in between. This CDR3 spans 17 amino acids.

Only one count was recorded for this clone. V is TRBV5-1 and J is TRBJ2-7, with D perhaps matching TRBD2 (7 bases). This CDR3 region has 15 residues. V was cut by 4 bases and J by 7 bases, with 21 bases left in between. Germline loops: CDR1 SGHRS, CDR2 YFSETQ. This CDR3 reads CASSLGGGAGREQYV. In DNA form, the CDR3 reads TGCGCCAGCAGCCTTGGGGGGGGCGCGGGACGAGAGCAGTACGTC.

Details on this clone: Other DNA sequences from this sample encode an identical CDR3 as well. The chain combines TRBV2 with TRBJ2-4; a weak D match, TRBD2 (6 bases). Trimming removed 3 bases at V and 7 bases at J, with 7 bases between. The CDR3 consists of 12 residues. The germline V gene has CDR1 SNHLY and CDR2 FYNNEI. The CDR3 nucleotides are TGTGCCAGCAGTGATCGGGGGAACATTCAGTACTTC. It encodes CASSDRGNIQYF.

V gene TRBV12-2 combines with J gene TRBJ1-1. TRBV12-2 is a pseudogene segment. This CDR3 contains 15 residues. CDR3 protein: CASRYAQALHTEAFF. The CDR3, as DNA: TGTGCAAGTCGCTATGCCCAAGCGTTGCACACTGAAGCTTTCTTT.

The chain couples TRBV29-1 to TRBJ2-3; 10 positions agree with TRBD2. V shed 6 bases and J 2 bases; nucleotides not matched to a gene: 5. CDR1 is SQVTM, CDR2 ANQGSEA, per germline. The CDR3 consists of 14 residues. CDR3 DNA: TGCAGCGTAAAGACTAGCGGGTCCACAGATACGCAGTATTTT. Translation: CSVKTSGSTDTQYF.

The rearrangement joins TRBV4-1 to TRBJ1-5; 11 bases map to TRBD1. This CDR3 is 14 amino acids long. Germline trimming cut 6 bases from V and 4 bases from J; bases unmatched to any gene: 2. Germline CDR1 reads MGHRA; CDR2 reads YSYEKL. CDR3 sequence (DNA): TGCGCCAGCAGGGGGACAGGGGGAAATCAGCCCCAGCATTTT. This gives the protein CASRGTGGNQPQHF.

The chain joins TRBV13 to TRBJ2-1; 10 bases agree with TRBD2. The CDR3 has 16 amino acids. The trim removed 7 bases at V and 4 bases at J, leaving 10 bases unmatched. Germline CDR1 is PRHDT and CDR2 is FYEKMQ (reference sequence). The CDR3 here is CASISRTSGKYNEQFF. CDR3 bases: TGTGCCAGCATCTCCCGAACTAGCGGGAAATACAATGAGCAGTTCTTC.

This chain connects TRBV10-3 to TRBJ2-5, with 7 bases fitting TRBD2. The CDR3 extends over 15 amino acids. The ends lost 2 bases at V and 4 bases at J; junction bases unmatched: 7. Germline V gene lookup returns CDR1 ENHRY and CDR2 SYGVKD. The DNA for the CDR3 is TGTGCCATCAGTGAGACTAGCGAAACCCGAGAGACCCAGTACTTC. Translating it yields CAISETSETRETQYF.

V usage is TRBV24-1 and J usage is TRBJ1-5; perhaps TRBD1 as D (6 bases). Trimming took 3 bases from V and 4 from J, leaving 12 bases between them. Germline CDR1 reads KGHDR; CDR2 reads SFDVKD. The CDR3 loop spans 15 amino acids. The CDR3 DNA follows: TGTGCCACCAGTGATCCCGGACAGCCGAATCAGCCCCAGCATTTT. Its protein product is CATSDPGQPNQPQHF.

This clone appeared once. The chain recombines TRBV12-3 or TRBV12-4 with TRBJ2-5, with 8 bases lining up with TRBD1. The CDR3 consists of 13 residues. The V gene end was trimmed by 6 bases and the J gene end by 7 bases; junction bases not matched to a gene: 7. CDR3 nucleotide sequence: TGTGCCAGCAGCCCGACAGGGGCGAGGACCCAGTACTTC. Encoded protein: CASSPTGARTQYF.

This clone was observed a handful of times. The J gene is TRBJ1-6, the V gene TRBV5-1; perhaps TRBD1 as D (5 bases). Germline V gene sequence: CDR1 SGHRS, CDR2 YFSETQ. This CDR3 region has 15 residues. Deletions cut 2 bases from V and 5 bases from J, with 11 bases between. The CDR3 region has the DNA TGCGCCAGCAGCTTCCAGGGAGGGAATAATTCACCCCTCCACTTT. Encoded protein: CASSFQGGNNSPLHF.

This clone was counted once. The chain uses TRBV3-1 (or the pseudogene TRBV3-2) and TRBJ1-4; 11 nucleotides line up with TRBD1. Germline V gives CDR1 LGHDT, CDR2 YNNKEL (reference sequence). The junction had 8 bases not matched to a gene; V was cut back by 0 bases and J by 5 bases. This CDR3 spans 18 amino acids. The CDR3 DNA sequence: TGTGCCAGCAGCCAAGAATTGGGACAGGGGGTTGCCAATGAAAAACTGTTTTTT. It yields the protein CASSQELGQGVANEKLFF.

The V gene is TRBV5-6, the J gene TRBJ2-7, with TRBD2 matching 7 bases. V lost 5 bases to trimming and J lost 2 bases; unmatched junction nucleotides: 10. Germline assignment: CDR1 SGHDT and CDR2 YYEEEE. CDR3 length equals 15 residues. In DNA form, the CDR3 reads TGTGCCAGCAGTCGAAGACTAGCCTCCCCCTACGAGCAGTACTTC. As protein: CASSRRLASPYEQYF.

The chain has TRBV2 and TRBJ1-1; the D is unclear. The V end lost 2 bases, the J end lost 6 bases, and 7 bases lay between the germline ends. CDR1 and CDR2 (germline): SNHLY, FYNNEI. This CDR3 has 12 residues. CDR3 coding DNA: TGTGCCAGCAGTGAATATGACTCTGAAGCTTTCTTT. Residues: CASSEYDSEAFF.

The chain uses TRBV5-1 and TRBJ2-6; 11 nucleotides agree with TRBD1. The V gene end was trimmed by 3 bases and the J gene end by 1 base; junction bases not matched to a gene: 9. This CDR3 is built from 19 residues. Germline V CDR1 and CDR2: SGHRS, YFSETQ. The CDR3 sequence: CASSSGQGAFLSGANVLTF. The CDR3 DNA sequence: TGCGCCAGCAGCTCCGGACAGGGGGCCTTCCTATCTGGGGCCAACGTCCTGACTTTC.

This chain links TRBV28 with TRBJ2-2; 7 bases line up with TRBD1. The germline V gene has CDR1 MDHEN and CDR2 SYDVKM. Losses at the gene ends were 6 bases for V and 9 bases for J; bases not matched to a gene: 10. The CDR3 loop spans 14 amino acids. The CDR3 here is CASSQNRGYRELFF. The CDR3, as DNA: TGTGCCAGCAGCCAGAACAGGGGTTACCGGGAGCTGTTTTTT.

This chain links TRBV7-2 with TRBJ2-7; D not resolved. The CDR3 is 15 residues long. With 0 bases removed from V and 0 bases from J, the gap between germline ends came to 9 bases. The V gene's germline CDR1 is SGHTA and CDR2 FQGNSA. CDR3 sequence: CASSLASYRSYEQYV. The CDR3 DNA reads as TGTGCCAGCAGCTTAGCATCCTACCGCTCCTACGAGCAGTACGTC.

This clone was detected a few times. This CDR3 reads CASTLGEVDTGELFF. CDR3 coding DNA: TGTGCCTCAACCCTAGGCGAGGTGGACACCGGGGAGCTGTTTTTT. The chain carries TRBV30 and TRBJ2-2; D gene unclear. Germline V lookup: CDR1 GTSNPN, CDR2 SVGIG (reference sequence). The CDR3 runs to 15 residues. With 7 bases removed from V and 3 bases from J, the gap between germline ends came to 18 bases.

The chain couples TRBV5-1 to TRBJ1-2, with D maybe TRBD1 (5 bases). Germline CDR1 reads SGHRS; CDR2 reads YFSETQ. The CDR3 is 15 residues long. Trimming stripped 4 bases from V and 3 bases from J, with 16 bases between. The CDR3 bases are TGCGCCAGCAGCGGCGGCGGGGGGATTCACTATGGCTACACCTTC. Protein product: CASSGGGGIHYGYTF.

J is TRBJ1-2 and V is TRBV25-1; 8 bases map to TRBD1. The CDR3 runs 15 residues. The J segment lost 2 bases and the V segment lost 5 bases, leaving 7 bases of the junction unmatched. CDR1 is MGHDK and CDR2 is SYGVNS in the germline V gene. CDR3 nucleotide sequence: TGTGCCAGCAGTACAGGGGGAGGTTACAACTATGGCTACACCTTC. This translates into CASSTGGGYNYGYTF.

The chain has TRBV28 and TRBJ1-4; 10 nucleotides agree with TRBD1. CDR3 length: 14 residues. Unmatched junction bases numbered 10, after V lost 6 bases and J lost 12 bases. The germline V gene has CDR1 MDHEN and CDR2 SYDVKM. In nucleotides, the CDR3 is TGTGCCAGCAGATGGGACAGGGGCATTACGGAACTGTTTTTT. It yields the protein CASRWDRGITELFF.

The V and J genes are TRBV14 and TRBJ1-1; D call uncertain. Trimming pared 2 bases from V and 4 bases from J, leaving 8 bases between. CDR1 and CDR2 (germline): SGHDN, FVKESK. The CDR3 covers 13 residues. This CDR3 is CASSQIIPTEAFF. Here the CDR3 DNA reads TGTGCCAGCAGCCAAATTATCCCCACTGAAGCTTTCTTT.